The next 10 T cell receptor beta chains were all read from a single sample in a study of pediatric ulcerative colitis. Here immunoSEQ multiplex PCR was the method, and the copy in TCRdb shows in-frame clones only, minus some. Of tens of thousands of clones listed, 85% to 90% are singletons. Sequenced input: blood. These TCRs come from a boy aged 5-17 years who was a control in a study of pediatric ulcerative colitis.

This rearrangement joins TRBV29-1 to TRBJ1-3, with D possibly being TRBD1 (5 bases). Germline V lookup: CDR1 SQVTM, CDR2 ANQGSEA. V gave up 5 bases and J gave up 0 bases, with 17 bases separating them. This CDR3 has 16 amino acids. The DNA for the CDR3 is TGCAGCGTTAGGGACCCGACTCATCCCTCTGGAAACACCATATATTTT. Translation gives CSVRDPTHPSGNTIYF.

The rearrangement uses TRBV6-1 and TRBJ2-1; D possibly corresponds to TRBD1 (5 bases). This CDR3 is built from 14 residues. In germline, CDR1 is MNHNS, CDR2 SASEGT. V lost 2 bases and J 5 bases, leaving 10 bases between the germline ends. CDR3 coding DNA: TGTGCCAGCAGTGAACAGGGCAGCGACAATGAGCAGTTCTTC. The encoded protein is CASSEQGSDNEQFF.

This chain links TRBV28 with TRBJ2-7; D unresolved. CDR1 is MDHEN and CDR2 is SYDVKM in the germline V gene. The CDR3 has 13 amino acids. Trimming cost V 5 bases and J 3 bases, with 11 bases left between them. CDR3 in amino acids: CASSPWGSYEQYF. CDR3 nucleotides: TGTGCCAGCAGTCCTTGGGGTAGCTACGAGCAGTACTTC.

The chain employs TRBV2 and TRBJ1-3, with D uncertain. V was cut by 6 bases and J by 2 bases, with 11 bases left in between. CDR3 size: 14 residues. CDR1 is SNHLY, CDR2 FYNNEI, per germline. The CDR3 loop is CASSRGQTGNTIYF. CDR3 DNA: TGTGCCAGCAGCCGAGGGCAGACTGGAAACACCATATATTTT.

This clone has only a few counts. V is TRBV19 and J is TRBJ1-1; D call uncertain. V was pared by 3 bases and J by 6 bases, with 11 bases between. This CDR3 is 13 amino acids long. Looked up from germline, CDR1 is LNHDA and CDR2 is SQIVND (reference sequence). The CDR3 reads CASSMGGGSEAFF. Here the CDR3 DNA reads TGTGCCAGTAGTATGGGAGGAGGATCTGAAGCTTTCTTT.

This chain links TRBV14 with TRBJ1-2; 8 bases align to TRBD1. Germline CDR1 is SGHDN and CDR2 is FVKESK. This CDR3 has 13 residues. V gave up 4 bases and J gave up 5 bases; unmatched junction bases: 3. The CDR3 DNA follows: TGTGCCAGCAGCCCAGGGGGCGTGTATGGCTACACCTTC. It encodes CASSPGGVYGYTF.

V gene TRBV19 combines with J gene TRBJ1-1; D is unclear. V was pared by 0 bases and J by 5 bases, with 13 bases between. This CDR3 is 15 amino acids long. Germline V CDR1 and CDR2: LNHDA, SQIVND (reference sequence). The CDR3 bases are TGTGCCAGTAGTATAGAAGCTGGTGGGAGGACTGAAGCTTTCTTT. Its protein product is CASSIEAGGRTEAFF.

The chain couples TRBV25-1 to TRBJ2-1; the match to TRBD2 covers 10 bases. The junction had 10 bases not matched to a gene; V was cut back by 1 base and J by 7 bases. Looked up from germline, CDR1 is MGHDK and CDR2 is SYGVNS. The CDR3 runs 17 residues. The CDR3 DNA sequence: TGTGCCAGCAGTGAATCACCTAGCGGGAGCCAGTCTAATGAGCAGTTCTTC. It encodes CASSESPSGSQSNEQFF.

V is TRBV5-6 and J is TRBJ1-5, with D hard to call. The CDR3 has 13 amino acids. V was clipped by 6 bases and J by 0 bases, with 7 bases between them. Per the germline V gene, CDR1 is SGHDT and CDR2 is YYEEEE. CDR3 amino acids: CASTKYSNQPQHF. The CDR3 DNA sequence: TGTGCCAGCACCAAATATAGCAATCAGCCCCAGCATTTT. Variable domain in full (rest from reference TRBV5-6 and TRBJ1-5): DAGVTQSPTHLIKTRGQQVTLRCSPKSGHDTVSWYQQALGQGPQFIFQYYEEEERQRGNFPDRFSGHQFPNYSSELNVNALLLGDSALYLCASTKYSNQPQHFGDGTRLSIL.

The V gene is TRBV11-2, the J gene TRBJ2-1, with TRBD2 matching over 7 bases. The V segment lost 1 base and the J segment 7 bases; nucleotides outside the gene matches: 7. The CDR3 is 15 amino acids. Germline lookup yields CDR1 SGHAT and CDR2 FQNNGV. The CDR3 spells CASSLGDYLLNEQFF. The CDR3 nucleotides are TGTGCCAGCAGCTTAGGGGACTACCTTCTGAATGAGCAGTTCTTC.